The rows below give T cell receptor beta chains drawn from one sample of a study of STAT5B mutations in CD4+ large granular lymphocyte leukemia. Data came from immunoSEQ multiplex PCR; TCRdb stores just in-frame clones and leaves some out. The sample has roughly 30,000 clones; approximately 86% are singletons. The specimen sequenced was CD4+ T cells from blood buffy coats. These receptors were obtained from a human donor in good health. Both conserved end residues are part of each CDR3. A D gene is named only where the DNA matches it firmly. Rows give clone size only sometimes, using once, few, many, or a class for an expanded clone.

V gene	clone size	J gene	D gene	CDR3 DNA	CDR3 protein
TRBV28	.	TRBJ2-7	.	TGTGCCAGCAGCGCCTCCGGGGCGTACTCCTACGAGCAGTACTTC	CASSASGAYSYEQYF
TRBV7-2	.	TRBJ2-1	TRBD2	TGTGCCAGCAGCTTGGGGCGGGAGACTATGTTCTTC	CASSLGRETMFF
TRBV27	.	TRBJ2-3	.	TGTGCCAGCAGTACAACGGATACGCAGTATTTT	CASSTTDTQYF
TRBV4-2	.	TRBJ2-3	TRBD2	TGTGCCAGCAGCCAAGAGGGCCGGACTAGCTCCACAGATACGCAGTATTTT	CASSQEGRTSSTDTQYF
TRBV10-1	.	TRBJ2-1	.	TGCGCCAGCAGTGTCGGTCTCAGTATGGATGAGCAGTTCTTC	CASSVGLSMDEQFF
TRBV27	once	TRBJ1-4	TRBD1	TGTGCCAGCAGTTTTGCGACAGGGTCACCGCGAAAACTGTTTTTT	CASSFATGSPRKLFF
TRBV4-1	.	TRBJ1-1	TRBD1	TGCGCCAGCAGCCAAGATGTAAGGAGGACAGGGGGTAACCCCGAAGCTTTCTTT	CASSQDVRRTGGNPEAFF
TRBV28	.	TRBJ2-7	.	TGTGCCAGCAGCCCCCCGGGGCATACCTACGAGCAGTACTTC	CASSPPGHTYEQYF
TRBV29-1	.	TRBJ2-3	.	TGCAGCGCCCGGGGGACAGATACGCAGTATTTT	CSARGTDTQYF
TRBV19	.	TRBJ1-1	.	TGTGCCAGTAGTACGCGCACTGAAGCTTTCTTT	CASSTRTEAFF
TRBV19	.	TRBJ2-3	TRBD2	TGTGCCAGTAGTATTTCTAGCGGGAGGGCCGTGGATACGCAGTATTTT	CASSISSGRAVDTQYF
TRBV5-1	.	TRBJ1-1	.	TGCGCCAGCAGCTCACGGACAGTTAAGAACACTGAAGCTTTCTTT	CASSSRTVKNTEAFF
TRBV2	few	TRBJ1-2	TRBD1	TGTGCCAGCAGTGAACTGACCGGACAGGGTGGCTACACCTTC	CASSELTGQGGYTF
TRBV7-2	.	TRBJ2-5	TRBD2	TGTGCCAGCAGTGGGCTAGCGGGAGTGGAAGAGACCCAGTACTTC	CASSGLAGVEETQYF
TRBV19	.	TRBJ2-1	TRBD2	TGTGCCAGTAGCGAGGGACTAGCGGGGAACGAGCAGTTCTTC	CASSEGLAGNEQFF
TRBV30	.	TRBJ1-3	.	TGTGCCTGGAGTGTACCCCCCTTGAACACCATATATTTT	CAWSVPPLNTIYF
TRBV4-1	.	TRBJ2-5	TRBD2	TGCGCCAGCAGCTCCGTCTCCTTAGCGGGAGTAGAGACCCAGTACTTC	CASSSVSLAGVETQYF
TRBV27	.	TRBJ2-1	.	TGTGCCAGCAGCCCCCTCGCTGCAGCGGGTAATGAGCAGTTCTTC	CASSPLAAAGNEQFF
TRBV2	.	TRBJ2-7	TRBD2	TGTGCCAGCAGTATTAGCGGGACCGTGTACGAGCAGTACTTC	CASSISGTVYEQYF
TRBV6-4	once	TRBJ2-5	.	TGTGCCAGCAGTGACTCGACGTTGGTAGCGGTACAAGAGACCCAGTACTTC	CASSDSTLVAVQETQYF
TRBV5-1	.	TRBJ2-7	.	TGCGCCAGCAGCTTGCCTAGCAGTTTCAACGAGCAGTACTTC	CASSLPSSFNEQYF
TRBV5-4	.	TRBJ2-3	.	TGTGCCAGCCTCAGCGCGGACTCCCCCGGACTGCAGTATTTT	CASLSADSPGLQYF
TRBV14	.	TRBJ2-7	TRBD2	TGTGCCAGCATCCGTCCCGGGACTAGCGGGAGGGCCTGCTCCTACGAGCAGTACTTC	CASIRPGTSGRACSYEQYF
TRBV19	.	TRBJ1-5	.	TGTGCCAGTAGTAGGGGGACTGGGGATATGGCTCAGCCCCAGCATTTT	CASSRGTGDMAQPQHF
TRBV2	.	TRBJ2-6	TRBD2	TGTGCCAGCAGTCTAGCGGGCTACTCTGGGGCCAACGTCCTGACTTTC	CASSLAGYSGANVLTF
TRBV6-5	.	TRBJ1-2	TRBD1	TGTGCCAGCAGCCGGACAGGGTCGAACTATGGCTACACCTTC	CASSRTGSNYGYTF
TRBV29-1	.	TRBJ2-5	TRBD2	TGCAGCTCCGGGCTAGGACTAGCGGCGGAGACCCAGTACTTC	CSSGLGLAAETQYF
TRBV2	.	TRBJ1-1	.	TGTGCCAGCAGTGAAGGGTTGGTTATGAACACTGAAGCTTTCTTT	CASSEGLVMNTEAFF
TRBV30	few	TRBJ1-5	.	TGTGCCTGTAACAAAGGGGATAGCAATCAGCCCCAGCATTTT	CACNKGDSNQPQHF
TRBV5-5	.	TRBJ1-5	TRBD1	TGTGCCAGCAGCTTGACGAGGGGGCAGCGGAGCAATCAGCCCCAGCATTTT	CASSLTRGQRSNQPQHF
TRBV28	.	TRBJ2-7	.	TGTGCCAGCAGTCCTGGCGGCAGCCTCTACGAGCAGTACTTC	CASSPGGSLYEQYF
TRBV7-3	few	TRBJ1-2	.	TGTGCCAGCAGCTCATCGGGATCCAACTATGGCTACACCTTC	CASSSSGSNYGYTF
TRBV29-1	.	TRBJ2-3	.	TGCAGCGTCGGCCAGCGGATCACAGATACGCAGTATTTT	CSVGQRITDTQYF
TRBV6-5	.	TRBJ1-2	.	TGTGCCAGCAGTCCCGACCGAGACTATGGCTACACCTTC	CASSPDRDYGYTF
TRBV30	.	TRBJ1-2	TRBD1	TGTGCCTGGGGCCGGGACAGCTACTATGGCTACACCTTC	CAWGRDSYYGYTF
TRBV25-1	.	TRBJ2-4	.	TGTGCCAGCAGTGAACAGGGGATGGAAAACATTCAGTACTTC	CASSEQGMENIQYF
TRBV11-2	.	TRBJ2-7	TRBD2	TGTGCCAGCAGCTTTTCAACTAGCGTCACCGAGCAGTACTTC	CASSFSTSVTEQYF
TRBV15	.	TRBJ1-5	.	TGTGCCACCAGCAGGGAGACACAGGGCTGGCAGCCCCAGCATTTT	CATSRETQGWQPQHF
TRBV19	few	TRBJ1-5	.	TGTGCCAGTAATACCGGAAATAGCAATCAGCCCCAGCATTTT	CASNTGNSNQPQHF
TRBV11-2	.	TRBJ2-7	.	TGTGCCAGCAGCTTAGGTGGAGGGTCGTACGAGCAGTACTTC	CASSLGGGSYEQYF
TRBV28	.	TRBJ1-2	.	TGTGCCAGCACCAACCCGGGGGGCAAGGACTATGGCTACACCTTC	CASTNPGGKDYGYTF
TRBV11-3	.	TRBJ2-5	TRBD2	TGTGCCAGCAGCTTAGGACTAGCGGGAGAGGAGACCCAGTACTTC	CASSLGLAGEETQYF
TRBV7-2	.	TRBJ2-7	TRBD2	TGTGCCAGCAGCTCTGGGACTAGCGGTCCGGCGCAGTACTTC	CASSSGTSGPAQYF
TRBV2	once	TRBJ1-5	.	TGTGCCAGCAGTCCCAGGACTAGCAATCAGCCCCAGCATTTT	CASSPRTSNQPQHF
TRBV4-1	.	TRBJ2-2	TRBD2	TGCGCCAGCAGATCGACGGGAGGGGTGGGCACCGGGGAGCTGTTTTTT	CASRSTGGVGTGELFF
TRBV7-9	few	TRBJ2-5	TRBD1	TGTGCCAGCAGCTATGGACCGGGACAGGGACAAGAGACCCAGTACTTC	CASSYGPGQGQETQYF
TRBV6-6	.	TRBJ2-7	TRBD1	TGTGCCAGCAGTTACTCCGGCAGGGGGCAGGGCGAGCAGTACTTC	CASSYSGRGQGEQYF
TRBV6-5	.	TRBJ1-3	.	TGTGCCAGCCGCTCCTCTGGAAACACCATATATTTT	CASRSSGNTIYF
TRBV6-6	.	TRBJ2-1	TRBD2	TGTGCCAGCATTTCATCGGGACTAGCATATGATGAGCAGTTCTTC	CASISSGLAYDEQFF
TRBV20-1	.	TRBJ1-1	.	TGCAGTGCCACGGTCACTGAAGCTTTCTTT	CSATVTEAFF
TRBV14	.	TRBJ2-3	.	TGTGCCAGCAGCCATGTCCGACAGCTATCTTTCACAGATACGCAGTATTTT	CASSHVRQLSFTDTQYF
TRBV7-8	once	TRBJ2-2	.	TGTGCCAGCAGTGGGACGTTATGGGATAGTCCCGGGGAGCTGTTTTTT	CASSGTLWDSPGELFF
TRBV7-8	.	TRBJ1-5	TRBD1	TGTGCCAGCAGCCCGCGTGCTGACAGGGGCGGCCAGCCCCAGCATTTT	CASSPRADRGGQPQHF
TRBV28	.	TRBJ1-2	.	TGTGCCAGCAGTTTCTCTTTTGGTCAGCTTGACTATGGCTACACCTTC	CASSFSFGQLDYGYTF
TRBV10-3	.	TRBJ2-2	.	TGTGCCATCCGAACAGGGAACACCGGGGAGCTGTTTTTT	CAIRTGNTGELFF